This TCR beta chain derives from a study of blood T cell repertoires in COVID-19. Repertoires were generated with immunoSEQ multiplex PCR, while TCRdb's copy carries only in-frame clones and drops some. Of approximately 110,000 clones in the sample, approximately 76% were seen once. The V and J ends lost 7 bases and 3 bases respectively, with 5 bases between them. Looked up from germline, CDR1 is LNHDA and CDR2 is SQIVND (reference sequence). The CDR3 sequence is 11 residues long. This TCR came from a woman in her seventies with acute or convalescent COVID-19. The V gene is TRBV19, the J gene TRBJ2-3; D not certain. The sequenced sample consisted of peripheral blood. The CDR3 protein is CASTATDTQYF. In nucleotides, the CDR3 is TGTGCCAGTACAGCGACAGATACGCAGTATTTT.